This T cell receptor (beta chain) was profiled in a study of technical replicates of blood from several donors. Trimming removed 7 bases at V and 4 bases at J, with 17 bases between. The CDR3 extends over 15 amino acids. Germline V lookup: CDR1 LNHDA, CDR2 SQIVND (reference sequence). Libraries were prepared by immunoSEQ multiplex PCR; TCRdb keeps only in-frame clonotypes and omits some of them. The repertoire holds fewer than 85,000 clones, more than 85% seen once, with approximately 5% in the top ten. The specimen was PBMCs. This rearrangement joins TRBV19 to TRBJ1-5; D is perhaps TRBD1 (5 bases). This TCR derives from a human donor in good health. Some clones in this sample may be carry-over from other donors' samples. The CDR3 reads CASTPAGTTNQPQHF. In DNA, the CDR3 is TGTGCCAGTACCCCGGCGGGGACCACAAATCAGCCCCAGCATTTT.